The T cell receptor beta chain described here comes from a study of CD8+ T cells in alopecia areata. Following RNA extraction, reverse transcription yielded cDNA that acted as the sequencing template. Data came from immunoSEQ multiplex PCR; TCRdb stores just in-frame clones and leaves some out. Among some 120,000 clones, 45% to 65% were seen once, and the ten largest hold 3.5% to 5.5%. CDR3 length: 15 residues. Germline CDR1 MNHEY, CDR2 SVGAGI. Trimming took off 4 bases at V and 1 base at J, with 13 bases between the two ends. Material: CD4+ T cells sorted from blood, obtained at week 0. The clonotype comes from a human donor with alopecia areata. This chain uses TRBV6-5 with TRBJ2-5, with D possibly being TRBD2 (5 bases). The DNA for the CDR3 is TGTGCCAGCAGTTCGCAGCGGATCTTCCAAGAGACCCAGTACTTC. Protein sequence: CASSSQRIFQETQYF.